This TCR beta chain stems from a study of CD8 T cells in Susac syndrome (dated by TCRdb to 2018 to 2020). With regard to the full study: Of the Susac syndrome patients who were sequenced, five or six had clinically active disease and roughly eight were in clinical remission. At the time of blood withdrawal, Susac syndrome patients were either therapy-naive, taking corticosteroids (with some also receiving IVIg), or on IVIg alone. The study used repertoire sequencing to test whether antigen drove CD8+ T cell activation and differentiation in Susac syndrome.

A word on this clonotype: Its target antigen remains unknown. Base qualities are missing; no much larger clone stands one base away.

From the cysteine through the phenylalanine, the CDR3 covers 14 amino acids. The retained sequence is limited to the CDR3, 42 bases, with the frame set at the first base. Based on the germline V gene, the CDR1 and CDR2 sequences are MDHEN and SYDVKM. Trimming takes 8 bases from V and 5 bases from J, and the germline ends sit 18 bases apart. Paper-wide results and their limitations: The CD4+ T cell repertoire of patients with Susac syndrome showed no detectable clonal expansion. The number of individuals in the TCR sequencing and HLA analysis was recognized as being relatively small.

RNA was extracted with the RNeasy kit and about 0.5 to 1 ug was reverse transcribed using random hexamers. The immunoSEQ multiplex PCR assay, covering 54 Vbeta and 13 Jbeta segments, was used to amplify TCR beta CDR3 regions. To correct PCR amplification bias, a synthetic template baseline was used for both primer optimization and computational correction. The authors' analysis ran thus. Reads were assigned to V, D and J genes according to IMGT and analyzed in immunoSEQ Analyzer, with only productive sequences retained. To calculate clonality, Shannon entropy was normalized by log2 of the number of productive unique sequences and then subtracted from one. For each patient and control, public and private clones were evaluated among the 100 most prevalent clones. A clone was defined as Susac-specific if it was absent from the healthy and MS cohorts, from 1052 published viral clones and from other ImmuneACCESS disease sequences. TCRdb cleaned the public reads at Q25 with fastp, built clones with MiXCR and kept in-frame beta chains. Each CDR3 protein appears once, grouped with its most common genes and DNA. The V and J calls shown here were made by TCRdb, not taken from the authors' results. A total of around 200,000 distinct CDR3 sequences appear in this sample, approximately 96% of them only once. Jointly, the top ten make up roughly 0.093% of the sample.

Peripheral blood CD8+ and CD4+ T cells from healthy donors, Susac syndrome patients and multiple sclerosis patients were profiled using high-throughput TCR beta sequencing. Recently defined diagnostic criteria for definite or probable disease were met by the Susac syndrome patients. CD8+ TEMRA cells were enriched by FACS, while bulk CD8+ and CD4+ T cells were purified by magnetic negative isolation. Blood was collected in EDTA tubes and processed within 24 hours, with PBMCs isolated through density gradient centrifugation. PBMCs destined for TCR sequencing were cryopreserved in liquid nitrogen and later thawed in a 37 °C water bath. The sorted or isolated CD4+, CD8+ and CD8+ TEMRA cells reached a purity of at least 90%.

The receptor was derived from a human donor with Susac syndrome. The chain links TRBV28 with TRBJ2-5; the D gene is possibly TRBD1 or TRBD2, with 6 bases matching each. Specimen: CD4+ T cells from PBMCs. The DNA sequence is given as TGTGCCAGCCACCCTGGGGGGCTTGGGGAGACCCAGTACTTC. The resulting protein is CASHPGGLGETQYF.